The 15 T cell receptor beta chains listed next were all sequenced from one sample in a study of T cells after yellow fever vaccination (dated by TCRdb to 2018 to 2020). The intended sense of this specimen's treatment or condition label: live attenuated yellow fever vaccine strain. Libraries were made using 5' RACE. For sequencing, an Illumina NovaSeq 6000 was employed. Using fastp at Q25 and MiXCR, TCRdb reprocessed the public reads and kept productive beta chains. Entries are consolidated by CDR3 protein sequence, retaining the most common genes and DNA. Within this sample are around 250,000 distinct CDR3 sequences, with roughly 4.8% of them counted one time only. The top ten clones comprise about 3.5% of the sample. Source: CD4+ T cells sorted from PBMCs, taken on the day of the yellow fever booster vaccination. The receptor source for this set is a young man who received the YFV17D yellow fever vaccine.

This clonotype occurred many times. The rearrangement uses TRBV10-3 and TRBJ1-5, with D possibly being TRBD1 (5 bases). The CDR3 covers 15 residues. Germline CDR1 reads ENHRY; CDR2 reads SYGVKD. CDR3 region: CATQGSGDSNQPQHF. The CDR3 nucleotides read TGTGCGACCCAAGGGTCGGGGGATAGCAATCAGCCCCAGCATTTT.

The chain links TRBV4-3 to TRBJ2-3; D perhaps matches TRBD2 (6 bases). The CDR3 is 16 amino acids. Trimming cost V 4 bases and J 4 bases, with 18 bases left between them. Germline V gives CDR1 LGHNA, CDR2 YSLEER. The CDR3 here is CASSRNSRRVADTQYF. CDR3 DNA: TGCGCCAGCAGCCGCAATTCGAGGAGGGTCGCAGATACGCAGTATTTT.

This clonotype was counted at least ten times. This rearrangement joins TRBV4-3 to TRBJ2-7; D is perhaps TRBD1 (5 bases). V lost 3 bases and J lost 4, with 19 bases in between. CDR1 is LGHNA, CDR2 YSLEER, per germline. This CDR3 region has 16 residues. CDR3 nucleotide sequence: TGCGCCAGCAGCCAGAACTCCGTAACTGGGGCTTACGAGCAGTACTTC. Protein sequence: CASSQNSVTGAYEQYF.

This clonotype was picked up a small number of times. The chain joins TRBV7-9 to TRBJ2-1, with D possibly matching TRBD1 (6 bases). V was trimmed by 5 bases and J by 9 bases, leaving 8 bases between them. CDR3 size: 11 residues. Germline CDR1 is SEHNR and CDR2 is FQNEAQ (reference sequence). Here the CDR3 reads CASSPGAEQFF. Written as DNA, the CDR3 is TGTGCCAGCAGCCCAGGGGCTGAGCAGTTCTTC.

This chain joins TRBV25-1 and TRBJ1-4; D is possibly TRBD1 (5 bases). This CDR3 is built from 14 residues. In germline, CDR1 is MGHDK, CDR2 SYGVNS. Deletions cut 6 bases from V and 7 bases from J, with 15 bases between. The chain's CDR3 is CASSRGTAGEKLFF. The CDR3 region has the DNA TGTGCCAGCAGCCGAGGGACTGCCGGTGAAAAACTGTTTTTT.

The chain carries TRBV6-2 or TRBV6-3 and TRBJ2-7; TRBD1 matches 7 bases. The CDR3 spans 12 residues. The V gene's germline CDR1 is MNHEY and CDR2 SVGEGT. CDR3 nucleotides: TGTGCAAACAGGGGCGAGGAATACGAGCAGTACGTC. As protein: CANRGEEYEQYV.

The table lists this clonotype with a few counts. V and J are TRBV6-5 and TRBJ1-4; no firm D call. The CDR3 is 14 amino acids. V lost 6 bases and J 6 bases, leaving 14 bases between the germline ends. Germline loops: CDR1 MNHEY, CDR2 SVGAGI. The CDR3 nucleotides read TGTGCCAGCAGCCGCCGCCCGGTCGATGAAAAACTGTTTTTT. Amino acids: CASSRRPVDEKLFF.

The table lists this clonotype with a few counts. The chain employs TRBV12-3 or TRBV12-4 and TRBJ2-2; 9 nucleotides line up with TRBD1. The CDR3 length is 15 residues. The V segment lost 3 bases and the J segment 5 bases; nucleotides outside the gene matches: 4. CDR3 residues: CASSLNRGLTGELFF. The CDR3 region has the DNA TGTGCCAGCAGTTTGAACAGGGGGCTTACCGGGGAGCTGTTTTTT.

The CDR3 coding sequence is TGTGCCAGCTCACCCGGGACGAGGAATGAGCAGTTCTTC. It specifies CASSPGTRNEQFF. The chain has TRBV18 and TRBJ2-1; possibly TRBD1 or TRBD2 for D (5 bases each). CDR3 size: 13 residues. V was trimmed by 3 bases and J by 7 bases, leaving 10 bases between them. Per germline, CDR1 KGHSH and CDR2 LQKENI.

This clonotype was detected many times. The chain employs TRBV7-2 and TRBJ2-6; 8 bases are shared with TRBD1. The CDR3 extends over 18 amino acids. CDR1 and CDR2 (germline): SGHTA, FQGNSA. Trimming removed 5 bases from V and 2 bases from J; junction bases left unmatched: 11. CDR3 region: CASSKDRTGNTGANVLTF. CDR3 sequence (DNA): TGTGCCAGCAGCAAGGACCGGACAGGGAATACTGGGGCCAACGTCCTGACTTTC.

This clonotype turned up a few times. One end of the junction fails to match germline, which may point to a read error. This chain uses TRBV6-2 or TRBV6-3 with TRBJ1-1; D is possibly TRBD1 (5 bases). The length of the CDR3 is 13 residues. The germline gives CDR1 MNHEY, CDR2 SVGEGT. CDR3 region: CTSRRGFDTEAFF. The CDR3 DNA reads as TGTACCAGCAGGCGGGGGTTTGACACTGAAGCTTTCTTT.

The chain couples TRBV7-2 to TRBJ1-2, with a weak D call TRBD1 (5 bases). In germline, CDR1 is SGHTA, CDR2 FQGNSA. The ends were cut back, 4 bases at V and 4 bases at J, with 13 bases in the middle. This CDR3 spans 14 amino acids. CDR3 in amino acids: CASSYWTPSYGYTF. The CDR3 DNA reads TGTGCCAGCAGCTATTGGACACCCAGCTATGGCTACACCTTC.

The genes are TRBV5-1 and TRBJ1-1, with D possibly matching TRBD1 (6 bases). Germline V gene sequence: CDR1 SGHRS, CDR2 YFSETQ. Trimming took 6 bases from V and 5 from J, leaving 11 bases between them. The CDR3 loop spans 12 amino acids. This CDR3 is CASTNQGTEAFF. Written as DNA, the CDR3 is TGCGCCAGCACAAACCAGGGGACTGAAGCTTTCTTT.

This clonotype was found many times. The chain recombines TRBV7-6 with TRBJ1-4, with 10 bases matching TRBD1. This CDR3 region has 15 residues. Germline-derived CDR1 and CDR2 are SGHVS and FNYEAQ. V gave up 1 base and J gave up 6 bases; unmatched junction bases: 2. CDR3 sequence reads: CASSLEGQGDEKLFF. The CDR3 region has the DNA TGTGCCAGCAGCTTAGAAGGACAGGGGGATGAAAAACTGTTTTTT.

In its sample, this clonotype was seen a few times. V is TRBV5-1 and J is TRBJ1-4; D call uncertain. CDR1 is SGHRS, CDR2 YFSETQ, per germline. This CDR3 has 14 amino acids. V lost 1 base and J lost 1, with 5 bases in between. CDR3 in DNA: TGCGCCAGCAGCTTGAGGGAAACTAATGAAAAACTGTTTTTT. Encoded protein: CASSLRETNEKLFF.